In its sample, the clone carrying this T cell receptor beta chain was seen once. This CDR3 contains 12 residues. The V end lost 3 bases, the J end lost 11 bases, and 14 bases lay between the germline ends. Germline V lookup: CDR1 SGDLS, CDR2 YYNGEE. Libraries were prepared by immunoSEQ multiplex PCR; TCRdb keeps only in-frame clonotypes and omits some of them. Here the sample spans nearly 250,000 clones, around nine tenths being singletons. The source of the sample is a study of blood T cell repertoires in COVID-19. For the study at large: Nucleic acid was either cDNA or gDNA, and it came from T cells, B-cell-depleted T cells, or PBMCs.

V gene TRBV9 combines with J gene TRBJ1-2, with D perhaps matching TRBD1 (6 bases). The receptor was derived from a woman aged 55-75 years who had recovered from COVID-19. Sequenced sample: peripheral blood. The CDR3 here is CASSADSLSYTF. CDR3 nucleotides: TGTGCCAGCAGCGCGGACAGCCTTAGTTACACCTTC. Using reference TRBV9 and TRBJ1-2 for the parts outside the CDR3, the full variable domain is DSGVTQTPKHLITATGQRVTLRCSPRSGDLSVYWYQQSLDQGLQFLIQYYNGEERAKGNILERFSAQQFPDLHSELNLSSLELGDSALYFCASSADSLSYTFGSGTRLTVV.